The sequence of this T cell receptor (beta chain) was determined in a study of human T cells and chemical hapten exposure. The wider study: Minor pooled library volume differences mainly drove per-sample TCR yield variation.

Time point denoted: healthy volunteer bleed at 6 weeks. The total RNA was obtained from whole blood that was not fractionated. This clonotype appeared a few times. The study used a library that attached unique molecular identifiers to individual cDNA molecules. MiXCR, run by TCRdb on the RACE reads, gives a single entry per CDR3 protein. The sample lists tens of thousands of distinct CDR3 sequences; about 4% were seen once. Deletions cut 3 bases from V and 2 bases from J, with 5 bases between. The CDR3 is 12 amino acids. Germline loops: CDR1 DFQATT, CDR2 SNEGSKA (reference sequence). This sequence originates from a human donor in good health. Some clones in this sample may be carry-over from other donors' samples. Sequenced input: whole blood. The chain recombines TRBV20-1 with TRBJ1-3, with D uncertain. The CDR3 loop is CSARRPGNTIYF. CDR3 DNA sequence: TGCAGTGCTAGGAGACCTGGAAACACCATATATTTT.